This passage covers 19 T cell receptor beta chains from one sample sequenced in a study of blood T cell repertoires in COVID-19. Profiled with immunoSEQ multiplex PCR; TCRdb holds only in-frame clones, not every one. This table holds around 250,000 clones, roughly 88% found once. Sequences were obtained from peripheral blood. The receptors come from a man aged 80 or over with acute or convalescent COVID-19.

The chain combines TRBV28 with TRBJ1-4, with 7 bases identical to TRBD1. The trim removed 2 bases at V and 4 bases at J, leaving 7 bases unmatched. CDR3 length: 16 amino acids. In germline, CDR1 is MDHEN, CDR2 SYDVKM. The CDR3 DNA reads as TGTGCCAGCAGTTTAAGTGAGGGACAGTTTAATGAAAAACTGTTTTTT. Its translation is CASSLSEGQFNEKLFF.

The V and J genes are TRBV7-6 and TRBJ2-7; 8 bases line up with TRBD1. CDR3 length equals 15 residues. Germline CDR1 is SGHVS and CDR2 is FNYEAQ. With V trimmed by 7 bases and J by 2 bases, 10 bases remained unmatched. The CDR3, as DNA: TGTGCCAGCACCACGGACACAGGGGGTCCCTACGAGCAGTACTTC. Its translation: CASTTDTGGPYEQYF.

CDR3 DNA: TGTGCCAGCAGTTATTCCGGAGGGACCCCGGGGCGCGGCTACACCTTC. As protein: CASSYSGGTPGRGYTF. The chain uses TRBV6-5 and TRBJ1-2; D may be TRBD1 (5 bases). Per germline, CDR1 MNHEY and CDR2 SVGAGI. The germline V and J ends were trimmed by 3 bases and 8 bases, with 22 bases remaining between them. This CDR3 has 16 residues.

The chain uses TRBV27 and TRBJ2-7; TRBD2 agrees at 9 bases. The V gene end was trimmed by 10 bases and the J gene end by 4 bases; junction bases not matched to a gene: 8. CDR1 and CDR2 (germline): MNHEY, SMNVEV (reference sequence). This CDR3 contains 13 residues. As DNA, the CDR3 is TGTGCCACCCAACTAGCGGGTACGTACGAGCAGTACTTC. Protein sequence: CATQLAGTYEQYF.

This clone was found a few times. Other nucleotide sequences from this sample produce the same CDR3. The rearrangement joins TRBV9 to TRBJ1-4; TRBD1 matches 10 bases. Germline loops: CDR1 SGDLS, CDR2 YYNGEE. After removal of 3 bases from V and 7 bases from J, the junction contained 9 bases not matched to a gene. The CDR3 length is 16 residues. CDR3 DNA sequence: TGTGCCAGCAGCGCCGACAGGGGGCGATTAGGTGAAAAACTGTTTTTT. Translated: CASSADRGRLGEKLFF.

J is TRBJ1-4 and V is TRBV7-9; weak D call: TRBD1 (5 bases). The CDR3 totals 12 residues. V was clipped by 5 bases and J by 8 bases, with 9 bases between them. The germline V gene has CDR1 SEHNR and CDR2 FQNEAQ (reference sequence). This CDR3 is CASSAQGEKLFF. Here the CDR3 DNA reads TGTGCCAGCAGCGCCCAGGGAGAAAAACTGTTTTTT.

This clone was detected only once. The chain employs TRBV4-2 and TRBJ2-2; TRBD1 is a possible D gene (7 bases). V lost 3 bases to trimming and J lost 0 bases, with 11 bases between them. Looked up from germline, CDR1 is LGHNA and CDR2 is YNFKEQ. The CDR3 contains 16 residues. CDR3: CASSHAGGTNTGELFF. In nucleotides, the CDR3 is TGTGCCAGCAGCCATGCAGGGGGGACGAACACCGGGGAGCTGTTTTTT.

The CDR3 DNA sequence: TGCAGCGCAGAAGGGGACAGGGCTAACTATGGCTACACCTTC. It codes for CSAEGDRANYGYTF. The chain is built from TRBV29-1 and TRBJ1-2; TRBD1 aligns across 9 bases. The junction had 6 bases not matched to a gene; V was cut back by 7 bases and J by 0 bases. The CDR3 sequence is 14 residues long. The V gene's germline CDR1 is SQVTM and CDR2 ANQGSEA. The variable domain in full, completed from reference TRBV29-1 and TRBJ1-2, reads SAVISQKPSRDICQRGTSLTIQCQVDSQVTMMFWYRQQPGQSLTLIATANQGSEATYESGFVIDKFPISRPNLTFSTLTVSNMSPEDSSIYLCSAEGDRANYGYTFGSGTRLTVV.

The sample holds one count of this clone. J is TRBJ1-5 and V is TRBV6-5, with D perhaps matching TRBD1 (5 bases). V shed 5 bases and J shed 7 bases, with 15 bases lying between them. From germline, CDR1 is MNHEY and CDR2 SVGAGI. CDR3 length: 14 residues. The chain's CDR3 is CASSRVTGSQPQHF. Written as DNA, the CDR3 is TGTGCCAGCAGTAGAGTCACAGGAAGCCAGCCCCAGCATTTT.

V and J are TRBV11-2 and TRBJ2-5; TRBD2 agrees at 11 bases. The junction had 3 bases not matched to a gene; V was cut back by 2 bases and J by 4 bases. The CDR3 spans 15 residues. Germline V gives CDR1 SGHAT, CDR2 FQNNGV. CDR3 protein: CASSLSLAGGETQYF. CDR3 sequence (DNA): TGTGCCAGCAGCTTAAGCCTAGCGGGAGGAGAGACCCAGTACTTC. Filled out from reference TRBV11-2 and TRBJ2-5, the complete variable domain reads EAGVAQSPRYKIIEKRQSVAFWCNPISGHATLYWYQQILGQGPKLLIQFQNNGVVDDSQLPKDRFSAERLKGVDSTLKIQPAKLEDSAVYLCASSLSLAGGETQYFGPGTRLLVL.

This clone was seen a single time. This chain joins TRBV19 and TRBJ2-1; 8 nucleotides agree with TRBD1. Germline values: CDR1 LNHDA, CDR2 SQIVND (reference sequence). J was trimmed by 1 base and V by 7 bases; bases with no gene match: 3. The CDR3 consists of 14 residues. The DNA for the CDR3 is TGTGCCAGTACCCGGACAGGGTCCTACAATGAGCAGTTCTTC. Protein sequence: CASTRTGSYNEQFF. Filled out from reference TRBV19 and TRBJ2-1, the complete variable domain reads DGGITQSPKYLFRKEGQNVTLSCEQNLNHDAMYWYRQDPGQGLRLIYYSQIVNDFQKGDIAEGYSVSREKKESFPLTVTSAQKNPTAFYLCASTRTGSYNEQFFGPGTRLTVL.

This clone was observed once. V is TRBV7-9 and J is TRBJ2-3; 8 nucleotides agree with TRBD2. CDR1 SEHNR and CDR2 FQNEAQ come from the germline V gene (reference sequence). The CDR3 has 15 amino acids. Trimming took 4 bases from V and 2 from J; bases not matched to a gene: 5. The CDR3 loop reads CASSWGTRVTDTQYF. The CDR3 nucleotides are TGTGCCAGCAGCTGGGGGACTAGGGTCACAGATACGCAGTATTTT.

V usage is TRBV7-6 and J usage is TRBJ2-3; TRBD1 aligns across 8 bases. Per the germline V gene, CDR1 is SGHVS and CDR2 is FNYEAQ. J lost 0 bases, V lost 4 bases, and 12 bases had no gene match. The CDR3 is 18 amino acids. DNA for the CDR3: TGTGCCAGCAGCTCCCCCACGGACAACAGGGGGAGCACAGATACGCAGTATTTT. Amino acid sequence: CASSSPTDNRGSTDTQYF.

Notes on this clone: This sample also contains other DNA sequences that code for the same CDR3. The J gene is TRBJ1-2, the V gene TRBV18; 7 positions match TRBD1. Trimming cost V 3 bases and J 0 bases; bases outside gene matches: 1. The CDR3 runs to 14 residues. CDR1 and CDR2 (germline): KGHSH, LQKENI. CDR3 sequence (DNA): TGTGCCAGCTCACCCGGGACAGCTAACTATGGCTACACCTTC. It specifies CASSPGTANYGYTF.

This clone came up once. The CDR3: CASSSGATGELFF. The DNA for the CDR3 is TGTGCCAGCAGCTCCGGAGCGACCGGGGAGCTGTTTTTT. The chain carries TRBV11-1 and TRBJ2-2; no clear D gene. V was trimmed by 4 bases and J by 5 bases, leaving 8 bases between them. Germline assignment: CDR1 SGHAT and CDR2 FQDESV (reference sequence). CDR3 length equals 13 residues. Variable domain in full (rest from reference TRBV11-1 and TRBJ2-2): EAEVAQSPRYKITEKSQAVAFWCDPISGHATLYWYRQILGQGPELLVQFQDESVVDDSQLPKDRFSAERLKGVDSTLKIQPAELGDSAMYLCASSSGATGELFFGEGSRLTVL.

The chain has TRBV24-1 and TRBJ1-2, with a weak D call TRBD1 (5 bases). Trimming removed 2 bases at V and 3 bases at J, with 18 bases between. The CDR3 runs 17 residues. CDR1 and CDR2 (germline): KGHDR, SFDVKD. The CDR3 nucleotides read TGTGCCACCAGTGATTCGGGGGACGACACTCGTCACTATGGCTACACCTTC. Protein: CATSDSGDDTRHYGYTF.

This sequence joins TRBV5-1 and TRBJ1-2; D gene unclear. Germline V gene lookup returns CDR1 SGHRS and CDR2 YFSETQ. V gave up 0 bases and J gave up 0 bases, with 6 bases separating them. The CDR3 runs 14 residues. The CDR3 nucleotides are TGCGCCAGCAGCTTGGAGGCGGCTAACTATGGCTACACCTTC. This sequence encodes CASSLEAANYGYTF.

This clone has only a few counts. The chain has TRBV6-5 and TRBJ1-5; D gene unclear. From germline, CDR1 is MNHEY and CDR2 SVGAGI. This CDR3 is built from 15 residues. V was pared by 6 bases and J by 5 bases, with 17 bases between. CDR3 sequence reads: CASRPGIGSHQPQHF. In DNA, the CDR3 is TGTGCCAGCAGGCCCGGGATAGGGAGCCATCAGCCCCAGCATTTT.

The rearrangement links TRBV19 to TRBJ1-6, with 8 nucleotides matching TRBD1. V trimming: 6 bases; J trimming: 5 bases; junction bases outside the gene matches: 6. CDR1 is LNHDA, CDR2 SQIVND, per germline (reference sequence). This CDR3 is 15 amino acids long. The CDR3 region is CASSPTGVDNSPLHF. For the CDR3, the DNA is TGTGCCAGTAGCCCGACAGGGGTCGATAATTCACCCCTCCACTTT.